This T cell receptor beta chain was observed in a study of T cells in localized non-small cell lung cancer. Libraries were prepared by immunoSEQ multiplex PCR; TCRdb keeps only in-frame clonotypes and omits some of them. The sample records 8,500 to 13,000 clones, approximately 50% being singletons. The junction had 15 bases not matched to a gene; V was cut back by 2 bases and J by 11 bases. Germline V gene sequence: CDR1 MDHEN, CDR2 SYDVKM. This CDR3 contains 16 residues. About this clone itself: Its antigen is undetermined.

Notes on the study in general: Adjacent uninvolved lung tissue had the highest T cell clonality, exceeding tumor. Patients showing higher blood T cell density tended to see longer overall survival. Owing to sequencing of a solitary tumor region, heterogeneity cannot be discounted.

The origin of this receptor is a woman aged 40-69 years with stage II squamous cell lung carcinoma. Sequenced material: lymph node tissue, taken before any cancer treatment. The chain has TRBV28 and TRBJ1-1; 9 bases are a match to TRBD1. CDR3 DNA sequence: TGTGCCAGCAGTTTACGGACAGGGGCGCCCAAACCAGAGGCTTTCTTT. Its protein is CASSLRTGAPKPEAFF.